This T cell receptor (beta chain) was sequenced in a study of T cell repertoires in cytomegalovirus infection. Study as a whole: In public TCR beta signatures, there were indications of both CMV infection and matching HLA type.

This clonotype appeared many times. Via MiXCR, TCRdb re-called the reads, giving one row per CDR3 protein. The table has roughly 240,000 distinct CDR3 sequences, under 8.5% seen once. The CDR3 has 15 amino acids. The V end was cut by 0 bases, the J end by 7 bases, with 16 bases between. Sequencing was carried out using PBMCs. This sequence was found in a human donor in good health (CMV status not recorded). Some clones in this sample may be carry-over from other donors' samples. The chain links TRBV12-3 or TRBV12-4 to TRBJ2-7; D unresolved. The chain's CDR3 is CASSLASVFSREQYF. The CDR3 nucleotides read TGTGCCAGCAGTTTAGCGTCTGTGTTTAGTCGGGAGCAGTACTTC.